This entry concerns a single T cell receptor (beta chain). Its antigen is still unknown. The data derive from a study of CD8+CD57+ T cells in acquired aplastic anemia. Study at large: Sorted CD4+ and CD8+ cells gave an average of approximately 3.4 ug of DNA. Study observations and caveats: The number of CD8+ CDR3 sequences shared by patients and controls was about 27. The CD8+ Simpson's diversity of patients and controls was not significantly different.

Both TCR beta VDJ combination and CDR3 sequence profiling were carried out. Genomic DNA was the template for this profiling. TCRdb re-analysed the reads in MiXCR, keeping a single row per CDR3 protein. The data show some 82,000 distinct CDR3 sequences, with around 44% seen just once and 66% held by the top ten. The germline V gene encodes CDR1 DFQATT and CDR2 SNEGSKA (reference sequence). Trimming left V 4 bases short and J 4 bases short, with 21 bases between. This CDR3 has 16 residues. Sequencing was carried out using sorted CD4+, CD8+, or CD8+CD57+ T cells (not recorded which) from PBMCs. The chain links TRBV20-1 to TRBJ2-3, with D tentatively TRBD1 (5 bases). The receptor's source is a human donor in good health, serving as a control. CDR3 in amino acids: CSAKDHSGFKADTQYF. DNA of the CDR3: TGCAGTGCTAAAGATCATTCAGGGTTTAAAGCAGATACGCAGTATTTT.